These 9 T cell receptor beta chains came from one sample sequenced in a study of technical replicates of blood from a handful of donors. Only in-frame clones appear in the TCRdb table, and some are missing; sequencing was by immunoSEQ multiplex PCR. The sample gives roughly 80,000 clones, just under 95% of which show up once; roughly 0.37% is in the top ten. Sequencing was done on a sample of T cells isolated from PBMCs. The receptor set was obtained from a human donor in good health.

Concerning this clone: The junction departs from germline at one end; a sequencing error may be responsible. The V and J genes are TRBV18 and TRBJ2-5, with 14 bases fitting TRBD2. This CDR3 contains 18 residues. The germline gives CDR1 KGHSH, CDR2 LQKENI. CDR3 sequence: CASSPPRGTSGGQETQYF. The CDR3 nucleotides read TGTGCCAGCTCCCCACCCAGGGGGACTAGCGGGGGTCAAGAGACCCAGTACTTC.

As to this clone: The germline gene is not matched at one end of the junction; a read error may be the cause. V and J are TRBV23-1 and TRBJ1-4; 8 nucleotides align to TRBD1. TRBV23-1 is reported as an ORF; its role is uncertain. This CDR3 is built from 14 residues. CDR3 amino acids: CASSQSLHETGASF. For the CDR3, the DNA is TGCGCCAGCAGTCAATCTTTACACGAGACAGGGGCGAGTTTT.

The CDR3: CASSESGSMYEQYF. The CDR3 coding sequence is TGCGCCAGCAGTGAGTCGGGCAGTATGTACGAGCAGTACTTC. This chain joins TRBV10-1 and TRBJ2-7; D not resolved. Germline V gives CDR1 WNHNN, CDR2 SYGVQD (reference sequence). V lost 0 bases and J 4 bases, leaving 10 bases between the germline ends. CDR3 length equals 14 residues.

The table lists this clone with a count of one. J is TRBJ2-1 and V is TRBV5-1; D is perhaps TRBD2 (6 bases). This CDR3 region has 15 residues. Germline V gene lookup returns CDR1 SGHRS and CDR2 YFSETQ. V lost 7 bases and J lost 3, with 17 bases in between. The CDR3 DNA is TGCGCCAGCGAGCAGGGCCAGGGACTCTACAATGAGCAGTTCTTC. It translates to CASEQGQGLYNEQFF.

The genes are TRBV27 and TRBJ2-5; D is ambiguous. Germline CDR1 reads MNHEY; CDR2 reads SMNVEV (reference sequence). The V end lost 3 bases, the J end lost 5 bases, and 10 bases lay between the germline ends. The CDR3 runs 13 residues. CDR3 residues: CASSLGLGETQYF. As DNA, the CDR3 is TGTGCCAGCAGTTTGGGTCTAGGTGAGACCCAGTACTTC.

The chain uses TRBV30 and TRBJ1-1; 8 bases are shared with TRBD1. In germline, CDR1 is GTSNPN, CDR2 SVGIG (reference sequence). The V segment lost 5 bases and the J segment 5 bases; nucleotides outside the gene matches: 4. The CDR3 is 12 residues long. The DNA for the CDR3 is TGTGCCTGGGGACAGGGTAGGACTGAAGCTTTCTTT. Its protein is CAWGQGRTEAFF.

Only one count was recorded for this clone. The rearrangement uses TRBV9 and TRBJ2-2; D ambiguous. The CDR3 is 12 amino acids. Germline-derived CDR1 and CDR2 are SGDLS and YYNGEE. V lost 7 bases and J 2 bases, leaving 6 bases between the germline ends. The CDR3 protein is CASGPNTGELFF. In DNA form, the CDR3 reads TGTGCCAGCGGGCCTAACACCGGGGAGCTGTTTTTT.

The chain has TRBV9 and TRBJ2-2, with 12 bases fitting TRBD2. V lost 3 bases to trimming and J lost 5 bases; unmatched junction nucleotides: 8. The CDR3 contains 17 residues. Germline V lookup: CDR1 SGDLS, CDR2 YYNGEE. The CDR3 spells CASSGQTSGRRTGELFF. The CDR3 DNA reads as TGTGCCAGCAGCGGCCAGACTAGCGGGAGAAGAACCGGGGAGCTGTTTTTT.

The chain has TRBV4-2 and TRBJ2-1; TRBD1 might be the D (5 bases). The length of the CDR3 is 16 residues. Germline lookup yields CDR1 LGHNA and CDR2 YNFKEQ. V gave up 3 bases and J gave up 0 bases, with 12 bases separating them. In nucleotides, the CDR3 is TGTGCCAGCAGCCAGCTGACAGCCGCCTCCTACAATGAGCAGTTCTTC. Its protein is CASSQLTAASYNEQFF.